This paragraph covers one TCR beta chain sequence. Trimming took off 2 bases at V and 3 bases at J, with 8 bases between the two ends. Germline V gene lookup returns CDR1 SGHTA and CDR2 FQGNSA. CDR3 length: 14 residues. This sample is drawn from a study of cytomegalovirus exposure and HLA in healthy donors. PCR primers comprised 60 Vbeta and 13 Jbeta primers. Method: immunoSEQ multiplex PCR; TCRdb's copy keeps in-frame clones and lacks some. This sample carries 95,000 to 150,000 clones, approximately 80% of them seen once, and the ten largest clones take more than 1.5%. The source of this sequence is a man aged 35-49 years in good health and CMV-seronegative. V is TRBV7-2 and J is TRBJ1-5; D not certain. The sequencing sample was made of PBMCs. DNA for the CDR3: TGTGCCAGCAGCTTATCGGGTTACAATCAGCCCCAGCATTTT. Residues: CASSLSGYNQPQHF. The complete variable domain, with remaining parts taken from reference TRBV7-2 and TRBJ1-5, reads GAGVSQSPSNKVTEKGKDVELRCDPISGHTALYWYRQSLGQGLEFLIYFQGNSAPDKSGLPSDRFSAERTGGSVSTLTIQRTQQEDSAVYLCASSLSGYNQPQHFGDGTRLSIL.